The source of this TCR beta chain is a study of graft-versus-host responses after intestinal transplantation. About the research overall: Isolated intestinal, liver-intestinal, or multivisceral transplants had been given to the recipients.

This table comes from immunoSEQ multiplex PCR, and its TCRdb copy is limited to in-frame clones, with some not included. Among 38,000 or so clones listed, about 95% were seen once. General study points: Recipient marrow showed GvH clones, some seen first in ileum or blood. Where graft-donor T cell macrochimerism was present, patients had high graft-versus-host to host-versus-graft clonal ratios in allografts.

Comments on this clone: Its antigen remains unknown.

The germline V and J ends were trimmed by 3 bases and 12 bases, with 12 bases remaining between them. Germline V CDR1 and CDR2: SEHNR, FQNEAQ (reference sequence). The CDR3 spans 13 residues. The source was unstimulated CD8+ T cells sorted from spleen or lymph node cells, collected before transplant. The chain combines TRBV7-9 with TRBJ1-6, with D perhaps TRBD1 (6 bases). The origin of this receptor is a human donor who was the organ donor for an intestinal transplant. The CDR3 sequence: CASSFTSQGPLHF. The CDR3 nucleotides read TGTGCCAGCAGCTTCACTTCACAGGGACCCCTCCACTTT.